This TCR beta chain was recorded in a study of blood T cells in healthy people across ages. Findings of the study overall: Diversity estimated from one million T cells was considered an underestimate.

Russia was home to the donors, healthy Caucasian individuals aged about 6 to 90. Isolation recovered at least 6 million PBMCs from every sample. This clonotype was counted once. What it binds is not known. A second PCR of roughly 7 to 11 cycles used a sample-barcoded 5' primer and a J-beta primer mix. Each cDNA molecule received a tag from a template-switch adaptor that had 12 random nucleotides. Each CDR3 protein is one row after TCRdb ran MiXCR on the 5' RACE reads. The sample has hundreds of thousands of distinct CDR3 sequences, about 52% seen once. The germline gives CDR1 LNHNV, CDR2 YYDKDF (reference sequence). Trimming pared 5 bases from V and 7 bases from J, leaving 21 bases between. This CDR3 spans 15 amino acids.

Material: blood. The TCR was taken from a woman in her fifties or sixties in good health. V gene TRBV15 combines with J gene TRBJ2-7; D ambiguous. The CDR3 coding sequence is TGTGCCACCAGCTGGACCACGAGCTCCTACAATGAGCAGTACTTC. Amino acids: CATSWTTSSYNEQYF.